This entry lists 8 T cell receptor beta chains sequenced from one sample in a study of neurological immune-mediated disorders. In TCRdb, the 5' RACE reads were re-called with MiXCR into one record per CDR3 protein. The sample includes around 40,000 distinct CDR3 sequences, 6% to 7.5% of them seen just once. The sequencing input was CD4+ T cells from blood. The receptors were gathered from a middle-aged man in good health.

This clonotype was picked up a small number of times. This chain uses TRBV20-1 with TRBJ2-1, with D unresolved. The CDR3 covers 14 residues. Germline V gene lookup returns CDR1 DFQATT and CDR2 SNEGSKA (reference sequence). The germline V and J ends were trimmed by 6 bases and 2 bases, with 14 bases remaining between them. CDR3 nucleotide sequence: TGCAGTGCCAGCCCAAGGAGTGCCTACAATGAGCAGTTCTTC. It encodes CSASPRSAYNEQFF.

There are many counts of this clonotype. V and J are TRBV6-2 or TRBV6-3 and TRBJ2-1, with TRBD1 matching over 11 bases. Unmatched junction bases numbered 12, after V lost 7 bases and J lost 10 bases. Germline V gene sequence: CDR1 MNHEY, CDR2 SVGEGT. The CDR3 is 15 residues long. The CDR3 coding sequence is TGTGCCAGCAAGTCCGGGACAGGGGGTGTACGGGAGCAGTTCTTC. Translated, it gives CASKSGTGGVREQFF.

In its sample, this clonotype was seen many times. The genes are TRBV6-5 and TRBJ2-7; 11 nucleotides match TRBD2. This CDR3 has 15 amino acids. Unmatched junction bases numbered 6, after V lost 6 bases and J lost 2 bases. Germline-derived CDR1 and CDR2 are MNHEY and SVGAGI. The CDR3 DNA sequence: TGTGCCAGCAGACTGGGACTAGCGGACACCTACGAGCAGTACTTC. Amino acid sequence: CASRLGLADTYEQYF.

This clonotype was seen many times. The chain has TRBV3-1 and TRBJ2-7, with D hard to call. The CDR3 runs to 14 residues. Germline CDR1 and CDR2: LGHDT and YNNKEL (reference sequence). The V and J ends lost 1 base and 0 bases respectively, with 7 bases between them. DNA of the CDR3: TGTGCCAGCAGCCAAGGACTGTCCTCCTACGAGCAGTACTTC. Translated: CASSQGLSSYEQYF.

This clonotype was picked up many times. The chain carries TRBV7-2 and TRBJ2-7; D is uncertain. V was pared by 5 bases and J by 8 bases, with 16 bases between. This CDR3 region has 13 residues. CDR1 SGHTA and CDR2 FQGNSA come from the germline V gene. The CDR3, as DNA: TGTGCCAGCAGCCACCCATCCACCTCAAAGCAGTACTTC. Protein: CASSHPSTSKQYF.

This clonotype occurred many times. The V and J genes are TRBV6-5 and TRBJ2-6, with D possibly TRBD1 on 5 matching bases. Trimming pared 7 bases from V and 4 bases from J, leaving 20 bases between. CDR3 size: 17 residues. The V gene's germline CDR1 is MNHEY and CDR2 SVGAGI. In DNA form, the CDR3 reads TGTGCCAGCACCAAGTCAGGGTTGTTAGCCGGGGCCAACGTCCTGACTTTC. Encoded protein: CASTKSGLLAGANVLTF.

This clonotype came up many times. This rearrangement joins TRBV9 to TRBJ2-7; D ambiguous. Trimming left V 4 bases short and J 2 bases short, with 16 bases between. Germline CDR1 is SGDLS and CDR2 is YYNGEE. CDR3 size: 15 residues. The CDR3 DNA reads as TGTGCCAGCAGCCCCCACCCGACTGAAACCTACGAGCAGTACTTC. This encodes CASSPHPTETYEQYF.

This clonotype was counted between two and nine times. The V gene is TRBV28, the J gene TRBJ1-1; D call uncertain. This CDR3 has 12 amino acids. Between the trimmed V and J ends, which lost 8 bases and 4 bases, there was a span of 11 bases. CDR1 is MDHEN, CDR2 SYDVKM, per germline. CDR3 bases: TGTGCCAGCCTGGCCGTGGGCACTGAAGCTTTCTTT. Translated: CASLAVGTEAFF.